The 32 T cell receptor beta chains below were found in one sample sequenced in a study of shared clonotypes between healthy human individuals. As defined, naive CD8 cells were CD45RO-negative and positively selected for CCR7, with terminally differentiated effector memory CD45RA+ cells excluded. Sequenced by immunoSEQ multiplex PCR; TCRdb stores in-frame clones only, minus some. The data show about 2.1 million clones, just under 95% seen once. Sequenced: naive CD8+ T cells from PBMCs. The receptors derive from a man between 18 and 35 years old in good health. Some clones in this sample may be carry-over from other donors' samples.

On this clone: The sample has other DNA sequences that encode this CDR3 too. The chain couples TRBV4-3 to TRBJ2-3; D remains unclear. CDR1 and CDR2 (germline): LGHNA, YSLEER. With 1 base removed from V and 2 bases from J, the gap between germline ends came to 7 bases. The CDR3 has 14 amino acids. CDR3 protein: CASSQGSDTDTQYF. In DNA, the CDR3 is TGCGCCAGCAGCCAAGGTTCAGACACAGATACGCAGTATTTT.

To note about this clone: One junction end does not reproduce the germline sequence, and a read error may be involved. The V call is TRBV23-1, the J call TRBJ1-2; no firm D call. TRBV23-1 carries the ORF label, with uncertain function. The CDR3 has 17 residues. The CDR3 region is CASIQSSPPRANYGYTF. The CDR3 DNA reads as TGCGCCAGCATTCAATCGAGCCCCCCAAGGGCTAACTATGGCTACACCTTC.

The V and J genes are TRBV27 and TRBJ2-2, with D perhaps being TRBD1 or TRBD2 (5 bases each). Trimming pared 6 bases from V and 6 bases from J, leaving 11 bases between. This CDR3 comprises 13 residues. Germline CDR1 reads MNHEY; CDR2 reads SMNVEV (reference sequence). As DNA, the CDR3 is TGTGCCAGCAGCACCTGGGACGCCGGGGAGCTGTTTTTT. This encodes CASSTWDAGELFF.

The CDR3 is CASRSRDRENYGYTF. The CDR3 DNA reads TGTGCCAGCAGATCTCGGGACAGGGAAAACTATGGCTACACCTTC. The rearrangement links TRBV27 to TRBJ1-2; 9 bases line up with TRBD1. There are 15 residues in the CDR3. V lost 6 bases and J lost 2; bases outside the gene matches: 7. The germline V gene encodes CDR1 MNHEY and CDR2 SMNVEV (reference sequence).

The chain uses TRBV9 and TRBJ2-3; a weak D match, TRBD1 (6 bases). This CDR3 has 15 amino acids. Between the trimmed V and J ends, which lost 1 base and 0 bases, there was a span of 9 bases. Looked up from germline, CDR1 is SGDLS and CDR2 is YYNGEE. CDR3: CASSVTGISTDTQYF. In DNA form, the CDR3 reads TGTGCCAGCAGCGTAACAGGGATAAGCACAGATACGCAGTATTTT.

The genes are TRBV5-4 and TRBJ2-5; 7 bases map to TRBD2. V gave up 4 bases and J gave up 5 bases; unmatched junction bases: 8. Germline CDR1 and CDR2: SGHNT and YYREEE (reference sequence). CDR3 length: 14 residues. CDR3 in amino acids: CASSEDVGGETQYF. The CDR3 coding sequence is TGTGCCAGCAGCGAGGACGTGGGGGGGGAGACCCAGTACTTC.

The chain carries TRBV28 and TRBJ2-7, with 7 bases that match TRBD2. Germline assignment: CDR1 MDHEN and CDR2 SYDVKM. V lost 5 bases, J lost 4 bases, and 8 bases stayed unmatched. The CDR3 covers 14 residues. The DNA for the CDR3 is TGTGCCAGCAGTCTGATCGGGACTACATACGAGCAGTACTTC. Translated: CASSLIGTTYEQYF.

The chain links TRBV14 to TRBJ2-5, with a tentative D call TRBD1 (6 bases). The CDR3 totals 15 residues. V was pared by 3 bases and J by 3 bases, with 14 bases between. In germline, CDR1 is SGHDN, CDR2 FVKESK. CDR3 coding DNA: TGTGCCAGCAGCCAGCTACAGGGCGTAAAAGAGACCCAGTACTTC. This translates into CASSQLQGVKETQYF.

The rearrangement links TRBV5-6 to TRBJ1-3, with D unclear. The CDR3 runs 16 residues. Germline V gene data show CDR1 as SGHDT and CDR2 as YYEEEE. V lost 5 bases to trimming and J lost 0 bases, with 15 bases between them. The CDR3 DNA follows: TGTGCCAGCAGTCGCGGCGGAAAAACCTCTGGAAACACCATATATTTT. Protein product: CASSRGGKTSGNTIYF.

The chain has TRBV6-5 and TRBJ2-7; D perhaps matches TRBD1 (6 bases). CDR1 is MNHEY, CDR2 SVGAGI, per germline. This CDR3 is 15 amino acids long. The V end was cut by 5 bases, the J end by 0 bases, with 14 bases between. CDR3 nucleotide sequence: TGTGCCAGCAGTCCCGGGACATTTCTCTCCTACGAGCAGTACTTC. Its translation is CASSPGTFLSYEQYF.

The CDR3 DNA is TGTGCCAGCAGTGAACTATTTACAATCCTTAACACCGGGGAGCTGTTTTTT. It codes for CASSELFTILNTGELFF. The chain combines TRBV25-1 with TRBJ2-2; D is uncertain. Trimming cost V 2 bases and J 2 bases, with 15 bases left between them. The CDR3 spans 17 residues. CDR1 MGHDK and CDR2 SYGVNS come from the germline V gene.

The CDR3 loop is CASSWMDSAYEQYF. CDR3 coding DNA: TGCGCCAGCAGCTGGATGGACAGCGCCTACGAGCAGTACTTC. This rearrangement joins TRBV5-1 to TRBJ2-7; perhaps TRBD1 as D (6 bases). The CDR3 sequence is 14 residues long. In germline, CDR1 is SGHRS, CDR2 YFSETQ. Trimming pared 3 bases from V and 2 bases from J, leaving 12 bases between.

This chain uses TRBV9 with TRBJ2-5, with a possible D match to TRBD1 (7 bases). The CDR3 consists of 16 residues. The germline gives CDR1 SGDLS, CDR2 YYNGEE. V dropped 3 bases and J dropped 1 base, with 16 bases sitting between them. The CDR3 nucleotides are TGTGCCAGCAGCGACCCCGGCCAGGGGGGCCAAGAGACCCAGTACTTC. Its translation is CASSDPGQGGQETQYF.

The chain uses TRBV7-6 and TRBJ2-5, with 8 bases lining up with TRBD1. V lost 1 base to trimming and J lost 7 bases; unmatched junction nucleotides: 14. The germline gives CDR1 SGHVS, CDR2 FNYEAQ. The CDR3 runs 17 residues. The CDR3 region is CASSLGRQGHVVWTQYF. In DNA form, the CDR3 reads TGTGCCAGCAGCTTAGGAAGACAGGGGCACGTGGTTTGGACCCAGTACTTC.

This CDR3 reads CASSLPRGRNEQFF. DNA of the CDR3: TGTGCCAGCAGCTTACCGAGGGGGAGGAATGAGCAGTTCTTC. The chain is built from TRBV5-6 and TRBJ2-1, with D possibly being TRBD1 or TRBD2 (6 bases each). CDR3 length equals 14 residues. Trimming left V 2 bases short and J 7 bases short, with 13 bases between. Germline lookup yields CDR1 SGHDT and CDR2 YYEEEE. The variable domain in full, with the rest retrieved from reference TRBV5-6 and TRBJ2-1, is DAGVTQSPTHLIKTRGQQVTLRCSPKSGHDTVSWYQQALGQGPQFIFQYYEEEERQRGNFPDRFSGHQFPNYSSELNVNALLLGDSALYLCASSLPRGRNEQFFGPGTRLTVL.

The genes are TRBV5-1 and TRBJ1-2, with 7 positions matching TRBD1. Trimming took 4 bases from V and 6 from J; bases not matched to a gene: 6. The CDR3 runs 13 residues. CDR1 and CDR2 from the germline V gene are SGHRS and YFSETQ. The CDR3 reads CASSIGTADGYTF. DNA of the CDR3: TGCGCCAGCAGCATTGGGACAGCCGATGGCTACACCTTC.

The chain couples TRBV19 to TRBJ1-1; a possible D gene is TRBD1 (6 bases). CDR3 size: 14 residues. CDR1 is LNHDA and CDR2 is SQIVND in the germline V gene (reference sequence). V dropped 0 bases and J dropped 8 bases, with 13 bases sitting between them. The CDR3 here is CASSIDLSGEEAFF. CDR3 in DNA: TGTGCCAGTAGTATAGATCTATCAGGGGAAGAAGCTTTCTTT.

V and J are TRBV11-2 and TRBJ1-3, with D possibly matching TRBD1 (5 bases). This CDR3 spans 14 amino acids. The ends were cut back, 4 bases at V and 2 bases at J, with 9 bases in the middle. Germline CDR1 is SGHAT and CDR2 is FQNNGV. The CDR3 loop is CASSSQGTGNTIYF. The CDR3, as DNA: TGTGCCAGCAGCTCGCAGGGAACTGGAAACACCATATATTTT.

The chain is built from TRBV7-9 and TRBJ2-5; D possibly uses TRBD1 or TRBD2 (7 bases each). The CDR3 covers 15 residues. The V end lost 4 bases, the J end lost 0 bases, and 12 bases lay between the germline ends. The V gene's germline CDR1 is SEHNR and CDR2 FQNEAQ (reference sequence). CDR3 in amino acids: CASSSQGGYQETQYF. CDR3 coding DNA: TGTGCCAGCAGCTCTCAGGGGGGGTACCAAGAGACCCAGTACTTC.

This clone occurred once. Distinct nucleotide sequences in the sample also encode this CDR3. This CDR3 reads CASSGTSGTQETQYF. In DNA form, the CDR3 reads TGTGCCAGCAGCGGGACTAGCGGGACTCAAGAGACCCAGTACTTC. This chain uses TRBV7-9 with TRBJ2-5; TRBD2 matches at 13 bases. V dropped 5 bases and J dropped 2; count of bases not matched to a gene: 2. The germline CDR1 and CDR2 sequences are SEHNR and FQNEAQ (reference sequence). The CDR3 runs to 15 residues.

This chain connects TRBV7-8 to TRBJ2-5; perhaps TRBD2 as D (6 bases). The V end was cut by 7 bases, the J end by 2 bases, with 17 bases between. Germline V lookup: CDR1 SGHVS, CDR2 FQNEAQ. The CDR3 runs to 15 residues. CDR3 in DNA: TGTGCCAGCACCAAAGAACCTCGGGGGCAAGAGACCCAGTACTTC. Amino acid sequence: CASTKEPRGQETQYF.

The chain joins TRBV5-1 to TRBJ2-5; D gene uncertain. Trimming removed 3 bases at V and 3 bases at J, with 18 bases between. The CDR3 consists of 16 residues. Germline CDR1 is SGHRS and CDR2 is YFSETQ. CDR3 loop: CASSSTLSSVEETQYF. The CDR3 bases are TGCGCCAGCAGCTCGACGCTATCGTCTGTAGAAGAGACCCAGTACTTC.

About this clone: A much larger clone lies one base from this, so it may be a read error. Other DNA sequences of this sample code for an identical CDR3. The gene calls are TRBV6-5 and TRBJ2-7; D call uncertain. Trimming cost V 2 bases and J 5 bases, with 4 bases left between them. The CDR3 has 11 amino acids. From germline, CDR1 is MNHEY and CDR2 SVGAGI. CDR3 amino acids: CASSYGDEQYF. CDR3 nucleotide sequence: TGTGCCAGCAGTTACGGGGACGAGCAGTACTTC.

This chain connects TRBV6-5 to TRBJ1-2, with 7 bases lining up with TRBD1. V gave up 2 bases and J gave up 6 bases; unmatched junction bases: 9. Germline V lookup: CDR1 MNHEY, CDR2 SVGAGI. The CDR3 is made up of 15 amino acids. CDR3 in DNA: TGTGCCAGCAGTTACGCGTTAGGGGGCAAAGATGGCTACACCTTC. Encoded protein: CASSYALGGKDGYTF.

This chain connects TRBV9 to TRBJ2-2; 7 bases agree with TRBD2. The V gene end was trimmed by 4 bases and the J gene end by 3 bases; junction bases not matched to a gene: 6. Per the germline V gene, CDR1 is SGDLS and CDR2 is YYNGEE. The CDR3 runs 15 residues. The CDR3 DNA reads TGTGCCAGCAGCACACAGGCGGGAGACACCGGGGAGCTGTTTTTT. Protein product: CASSTQAGDTGELFF. The full variable domain, its missing parts supplied by reference TRBV9 and TRBJ2-2, is DSGVTQTPKHLITATGQRVTLRCSPRSGDLSVYWYQQSLDQGLQFLIQYYNGEERAKGNILERFSAQQFPDLHSELNLSSLELGDSALYFCASSTQAGDTGELFFGEGSRLTVL.

About this clone itself: The same CDR3 also results from other DNA sequences found in this sample. The chain recombines TRBV6-5 with TRBJ2-1; D possibly corresponds to TRBD2 (6 bases). The length of the CDR3 is 15 residues. Germline assignment: CDR1 MNHEY and CDR2 SVGAGI. The germline V and J ends were trimmed by 0 bases and 4 bases, with 10 bases remaining between them. The CDR3 DNA reads as TGTGCCAGCAGTTACTCGGCGGGGACTTACAATGAGCAGTTCTTC. Protein: CASSYSAGTYNEQFF.

The V gene is TRBV7-8, the J gene TRBJ1-5; 7 bases map to TRBD1. The V gene's germline CDR1 is SGHVS and CDR2 FQNEAQ. The CDR3 is 16 residues long. Losses at the gene ends were 0 bases for V and 2 bases for J; bases not matched to a gene: 4. The CDR3 DNA sequence: TGTGCCAGCAGCTTAGCGCAGGGGGATCGCAATCAGCCCCAGCATTTT. It codes for CASSLAQGDRNQPQHF.

CDR3 amino acids: CASSSETRLNEKLFF. The CDR3 nucleotides read TGTGCCAGCAGCTCCGAGACCAGACTTAATGAAAAACTGTTTTTT. The chain links TRBV7-9 to TRBJ1-4; D not certain. Germline CDR1 reads SEHNR; CDR2 reads FQNEAQ (reference sequence). The CDR3 sequence is 15 residues long. V was clipped by 4 bases and J by 4 bases, with 13 bases between them.

The rearrangement joins TRBV27 to TRBJ1-1; perhaps TRBD1 as D (5 bases). This CDR3 comprises 15 residues. The germline V gene encodes CDR1 MNHEY and CDR2 SMNVEV (reference sequence). V was cut by 6 bases and J by 2 bases, with 16 bases left in between. DNA of the CDR3: TGTGCCAGCAGAGCAACGGGACGGGCAAACACTGAAGCTTTCTTT. Its protein is CASRATGRANTEAFF.

The chain uses TRBV7-2 and TRBJ2-7; 8 bases map to TRBD2. Trimming took 1 base from V and 6 from J; bases not matched to a gene: 5. The CDR3 sequence is 14 residues long. Per the germline V gene, CDR1 is SGHTA and CDR2 is FQGNSA. The CDR3 DNA sequence: TGTGCCAGCAGCTTAGTCCTACGGGGGGGCGAGCAGTACTTC. It translates to CASSLVLRGGEQYF.

V gene TRBV7-9 combines with J gene TRBJ1-4; D is unresolved. The CDR3 is 12 residues long. Trimming removed 5 bases from V and 7 bases from J, with 8 bases in between. CDR1 and CDR2 (germline): SEHNR, FQNEAQ (reference sequence). This CDR3 is CASSQRGEKLFF. The CDR3 DNA reads TGTGCCAGCAGCCAACGTGGTGAAAAACTGTTTTTT.

This chain links TRBV11-2 with TRBJ2-7; D may be TRBD1 or TRBD2 (5 bases each). The CDR3 runs to 14 residues. CDR1 and CDR2 (germline): SGHAT, FQNNGV. V lost 1 base, J lost 6 bases, and 13 bases lay in between. CDR3 residues: CASSLVLRGVEQYF. For the CDR3, the DNA is TGTGCCAGCAGCTTAGTTCTTCGAGGGGTCGAGCAGTACTTC.